Listed below are T cell receptor beta chains from one sample, sequenced in a study of Ad26.COV2.S vaccination and SARS-CoV-2 variants. The repertoire was sequenced with immunoSEQ multiplex PCR; TCRdb's copy has only in-frame clones and lacks some. The sample shows hundreds of thousands of clones, about 88% of them seen only once. This sample comprised peripheral blood, obtained in a trial of Ad26.COV2.S vaccine versus placebo. The receptors were sampled from a person aged 18-60 years who received the Ad26.COV2.S COVID-19 vaccine or a placebo. Each CDR3 is given with its conserved first and last residue. A D gene is named only where the DNA matches it firmly. Some rows mark clone size as missing; the rest say once, few, many or name a class of expanded clone.

j_call | v_call | d_call | clone_size | cdr3_nt | cdr3_aa
TRBJ2-7 | TRBV4-3 | TRBD2 | once | TGCGCCAGCAGCCAAGATGGGACTAGCGGGAGCTCCTACGAGCAGTACTTC | CASSQDGTSGSSYEQYF
TRBJ1-1 | TRBV19 | . | . | TGTGCCAGTAGTATTCTCCAATTTCCGAACACTGAAGCTTTCTTT | CASSILQFPNTEAFF
TRBJ2-5 | TRBV4-1 | . | . | TGCGCCAGCAGCCCCTTTTTGAGGGGGGAAGAGACCCAGTACTTC | CASSPFLRGEETQYF
TRBJ2-2 | TRBV30 | . | . | TGTGCCTGGAGGGCTAGTCAGGCGACCGGGGAGCTGTTTTTT | CAWRASQATGELFF
TRBJ1-5 | TRBV10-3 | TRBD1 | few | TGTGCCATCAGTAGGGACAGGGGTTTGGATCAGCCCCAGCATTTT | CAISRDRGLDQPQHF
TRBJ2-4 | TRBV4-1 | TRBD2 | . | TGCGCCAGCAGCCCTGGGGGGGTTGGCAAAAACATTCAGTACTTC | CASSPGGVGKNIQYF
TRBJ2-7 | TRBV5-4 | . | . | TGTGCCAGCAGCTTTGGGCAGGCAAACCCCTACGAGCAGTACTTC | CASSFGQANPYEQYF
TRBJ2-7 | TRBV6-6 | . | . | TGTGCCAGCAGTTACTCCGGGGGCCCCGGCTACGAGCAGTACTTC | CASSYSGGPGYEQYF
TRBJ1-5 | TRBV28 | . | . | TGTGCCAGCAGTTTACAGGGGATGAGCGGGCCCCAGCATTTT | CASSLQGMSGPQHF
TRBJ2-1 | TRBV4-1 | . | . | TGCGCCAGCAGCCAAGACCGTAGAGGCTACAATGAGCAGTTCTTC | CASSQDRRGYNEQFF
TRBJ1-2 | TRBV11-2 | . | . | TGTGCCAGCAGCGCAATGGGGGGCAACTATGGCTACACCTTC | CASSAMGGNYGYTF
TRBJ1-5 | TRBV4-1 | . | few | TGCGCCAGCAGCCACACAGATAGCAATCAGCCCCAGCATTTT | CASSHTDSNQPQHF
TRBJ2-7 | TRBV10-3 | TRBD2 | once | TGTGCCATCACCCCCTCAAGCTCGAGCGGGGGCCCTTTCTACGAGCAGTACTTC | CAITPSSSSGGPFYEQYF
TRBJ2-7 | TRBV18 | . | . | TGTGCCAGCTCACCACAGCTTAGCGAGCAGTACTTC | CASSPQLSEQYF
TRBJ2-1 | TRBV5-4 | . | . | TGTGCCAGCAGCTTGCGTGAGCAGGGCCCATACAATGAGCAGTTCTTC | CASSLREQGPYNEQFF
TRBJ1-3 | TRBV7-3 | . | once | TGTGCCAGCAGCCCCCCGGGGGGCACCATATATTTT | CASSPPGGTIYF